The 30 T cell receptor beta chains listed next were all sequenced from one sample in a study of cytomegalovirus exposure and HLA in healthy donors. Use of 60 Vbeta and 13 Jbeta primers characterized the PCR. Profiling relied on immunoSEQ multiplex PCR, and the TCRdb table lists in-frame clones only, not all of them. The sample includes about 93,000 clones, around 76% of them seen just once. The sample consisted of PBMCs. These receptors all stem from a young man in good health and CMV-seronegative.

CDR3 DNA sequence: TGTGCCAGCAGTCTCGCGGGGGGCTATAATTCACCCCTCCACTTT. Translation gives CASSLAGGYNSPLHF. This chain joins TRBV27 and TRBJ1-6, with D maybe TRBD1 (5 bases). Germline V gene data show CDR1 as MNHEY and CDR2 as SMNVEV (reference sequence). The CDR3 is 15 residues long. With 5 bases removed from V and 3 bases from J, the gap between germline ends came to 11 bases.

This chain links TRBV10-3 with TRBJ1-1; 10 bases line up with TRBD1. Trimming cost V 8 bases and J 7 bases; bases outside gene matches: 10. This CDR3 spans 14 amino acids. In germline, CDR1 is ENHRY, CDR2 SYGVKD. The DNA of the CDR3 is TGTGCCATCCGTATCACCTGGGACAGGGGTGAAGCTTTCTTT. Its protein is CAIRITWDRGEAFF.

CDR3 nucleotide sequence: TGTGCCAGCAGTCGGGGATCCTCGTACGAGCAGTACGTC. Amino acids: CASSRGSSYEQYV. V is TRBV6-1 and J is TRBJ2-7; TRBD2 might be the D (5 bases). V was pared by 5 bases and J by 4 bases, with 12 bases between. The V gene's germline CDR1 is MNHNS and CDR2 SASEGT. The CDR3 loop spans 13 amino acids.

V and J are TRBV6-5 and TRBJ1-6, with 7 bases lining up with TRBD1. The V segment lost 2 bases and the J segment 10 bases; nucleotides outside the gene matches: 8. The CDR3 runs to 15 residues. The germline gives CDR1 MNHEY, CDR2 SVGAGI. CDR3 region: CASSYRGQTESPLHF. The CDR3 DNA reads as TGTGCCAGCAGTTACCGGGGACAGACTGAGTCACCCCTCCACTTT.

The chain uses TRBV27 and TRBJ1-1; no firm D call. CDR3 size: 20 residues. Germline loops: CDR1 MNHEY, CDR2 SMNVEV (reference sequence). Trimming pared 2 bases from V and 4 bases from J, leaving 29 bases between. This CDR3 is CASSLTFWFWGGSSSTEAFF. In DNA form, the CDR3 reads TGTGCCAGCAGTTTAACGTTCTGGTTTTGGGGTGGGAGTTCGAGCACTGAAGCTTTCTTT.

This clone occurred a few times. The chain carries TRBV23-1 and TRBJ1-5, with TRBD1 as a possible D gene (5 bases). Being an ORF, TRBV23-1 has a function that is uncertain. V lost 8 bases and J 5 bases, leaving 13 bases between the germline ends. CDR3 length equals 13 residues. The CDR3 DNA reads TGCGCCAGCGGGGGACTTTCGGATCAGCCCCAGCATTTT. Protein sequence: CASGGLSDQPQHF.

This chain connects TRBV15 to TRBJ2-5; 8 nucleotides line up with TRBD1. The CDR3 spans 16 residues. J gave up 5 bases and V 4 bases, and 12 bases lay outside the gene matches. Germline V gene lookup returns CDR1 LNHNV and CDR2 YYDKDF (reference sequence). CDR3 sequence (DNA): TGTGCCACCAGCACGAACGGACAGGGTAGAGGTGAGACCCAGTACTTC. Residues: CATSTNGQGRGETQYF.

The V and J genes are TRBV6-6 and TRBJ1-1, with 7 bases matching TRBD1. CDR1 and CDR2 (germline): MNHNY, SVGAGI (reference sequence). V lost 7 bases and J lost 0; bases outside the gene matches: 5. The CDR3 has 14 amino acids. The CDR3 bases are TGTGCCAGCATCCAGGGGGTGATGAACACTGAAGCTTTCTTT. Its protein product is CASIQGVMNTEAFF.

This clone came up once. The chain recombines TRBV4-2 with TRBJ1-5; 8 nucleotides align to TRBD1. The germline V gene encodes CDR1 LGHNA and CDR2 YNFKEQ. This CDR3 has 18 amino acids. Trimming removed 0 bases from V and 5 bases from J; junction bases left unmatched: 12. CDR3 coding DNA: TGTGCCAGCAGCCAAGAAGTGGCAGGGGGCGCGAGCTATCAGCCCCAGCATTTT. The encoded protein is CASSQEVAGGASYQPQHF.

The CDR3 spells CATSRGTGTEAFF. Here the CDR3 DNA reads TGTGCCACCAGCAGAGGGACAGGGACTGAAGCTTTCTTT. V usage is TRBV15 and J usage is TRBJ1-1; 8 bases fit TRBD1. Trimming cost V 1 base and J 5 bases; bases outside gene matches: 0. Germline V gene data show CDR1 as LNHNV and CDR2 as YYDKDF (reference sequence). This CDR3 is built from 13 residues.

The chain has TRBV15 and TRBJ2-1; the D is unclear. Germline CDR1 reads LNHNV; CDR2 reads YYDKDF (reference sequence). The CDR3 consists of 15 residues. Trimming left V 1 base short and J 0 bases short, with 7 bases between. CDR3 sequence: CATSRGQGSYNEQFF. The CDR3 nucleotides are TGTGCCACCAGCAGAGGACAAGGCTCCTACAATGAGCAGTTCTTC.

This clone has a single count. This chain uses TRBV7-3 with TRBJ2-1; 9 nucleotides line up with TRBD2. Unmatched junction bases numbered 1, after V lost 2 bases and J lost 2 bases. The germline gives CDR1 SGHTA, CDR2 FQGTGA. The CDR3 covers 15 residues. Here the CDR3 reads CASSLGGGAYNEQFF. In DNA, the CDR3 is TGTGCCAGCAGCTTAGGCGGGGGGGCCTACAATGAGCAGTTCTTC.

For the CDR3, the DNA is TGTGCCCTAGGAAACACTGAAGCTTTCTTT. It specifies CALGNTEAFF. This sequence joins TRBV2 and TRBJ1-1; D is undetermined. There are 10 residues in the CDR3. Germline V gene data show CDR1 as SNHLY and CDR2 as FYNNEI. V gave up 11 bases and J gave up 2 bases, with 6 bases separating them.

The rearrangement uses TRBV5-6 and TRBJ1-5, with 8 bases aligning to TRBD1. In germline, CDR1 is SGHDT, CDR2 YYEEEE. The CDR3 length is 14 residues. With 2 bases clipped from V and 6 bases from J, the junction kept 4 bases outside the gene matches. The CDR3 nucleotides read TGTGCCAGCAGCTTCAGGGGGCCGGGTCAGCCCCAGCATTTT. Translated: CASSFRGPGQPQHF.

This clone has a handful of counts. The chain is built from TRBV4-2 and TRBJ2-7; 8 bases line up with TRBD2. This CDR3 contains 14 residues. Germline V gene lookup returns CDR1 LGHNA and CDR2 YNFKEQ. V shed 3 bases and J 7 bases; nucleotides not matched to a gene: 8. The CDR3: CASSHGVAGWEQYF. The CDR3 DNA sequence: TGTGCCAGCAGCCACGGGGTAGCGGGGTGGGAGCAGTACTTC.

The table lists this clone with a count of one. The rearrangement joins TRBV7-9 to TRBJ1-2; 9 bases map to TRBD1. This CDR3 contains 14 residues. CDR1 and CDR2 from the germline V gene are SEHNR and FQNEAQ (reference sequence). Trimming removed 4 bases from V and 7 bases from J; junction bases left unmatched: 7. CDR3 bases: TGTGCCAGCAGCTCTCAGACAGGGGGTGTTGGCTACACCTTC. It yields the protein CASSSQTGGVGYTF.

The V gene is TRBV6-1, the J gene TRBJ1-2, with D unresolved. Germline V gene sequence: CDR1 MNHNS, CDR2 SASEGT. The CDR3 covers 14 residues. Trimming took off 7 bases at V and 0 bases at J, with 12 bases between the two ends. This chain's CDR3 is CASTRHGTNYGYTF. For the CDR3, the DNA is TGTGCCAGCACCCGACACGGAACTAACTATGGCTACACCTTC.

The chain uses TRBV7-8 and TRBJ2-5; TRBD2 matches 9 bases. The germline gives CDR1 SGHVS, CDR2 FQNEAQ. The ends lost 4 bases at V and 5 bases at J; junction bases unmatched: 8. The CDR3 runs 15 residues. CDR3 sequence reads: CASSSVLAGRETQYF. The CDR3 DNA follows: TGTGCCAGCAGCTCCGTACTAGCGGGTCGGGAGACCCAGTACTTC.

There are a few counts of this clone. The rearrangement links TRBV6-1 to TRBJ1-1; D gene ambiguous. Germline V gene data show CDR1 as MNHNS and CDR2 as SASEGT. This CDR3 contains 12 residues. Trimming took 2 bases from V and 5 from J, leaving 6 bases between them. As DNA, the CDR3 is TGTGCCAGCAGTGAACGGCGGACTGAAGCTTTCTTT. Translating gives CASSERRTEAFF.

This clone was picked up one time. The V call is TRBV9, the J call TRBJ2-1; 7 bases agree with TRBD1. CDR1 and CDR2 from the germline V gene are SGDLS and YYNGEE. The CDR3 runs to 16 residues. The CDR3 reads CPLLASDDRDYNEQFF. In DNA, the CDR3 is TGTCCCCTCCTCGCTTCGGACGACAGGGACTACAATGAGCAGTTCTTC.

CDR3: CASSELGQATDTQYF. For the CDR3, the DNA is TGTGCCAGCAGTGAATTGGGACAGGCCACAGATACGCAGTATTTT. The rearrangement links TRBV6-1 to TRBJ2-3, with 8 bases identical to TRBD1. With 2 bases clipped from V and 2 bases from J, the junction kept 3 bases outside the gene matches. This CDR3 region has 15 residues. From germline, CDR1 is MNHNS and CDR2 SASEGT.

The chain uses TRBV21-1 and TRBJ2-7; the table's D call, TRBD2, has no DNA check behind it. TRBV21-1 is a pseudogene segment. The CDR3 totals 15 residues. CDR3 sequence (DNA): TGTGCCAGCAGCTCTGGCGAGCGGGACCGCTACGAGCAGTACGTC. This sequence encodes CASSSGERDRYEQYV.

This chain links TRBV5-6 with TRBJ1-2; 7 bases line up with TRBD1. Per germline, CDR1 SGHDT and CDR2 YYEEEE. The CDR3 has 15 residues. Unmatched junction bases numbered 9, after V lost 5 bases and J lost 2 bases. The chain's CDR3 is CASSLTGVINYGYTF. The DNA for the CDR3 is TGTGCCAGCAGTTTAACAGGGGTGATAAACTATGGCTACACCTTC.

This clone appeared once. The V call is TRBV27, the J call TRBJ2-1, with TRBD2 matching 8 bases. V was clipped by 7 bases and J by 9 bases; unmatched bases: 11. The V gene's germline CDR1 is MNHEY and CDR2 SMNVEV (reference sequence). The CDR3 totals 14 residues. CDR3 sequence reads: CASMPAGGLVEQFF. The DNA for the CDR3 is TGTGCCAGCATGCCGGCGGGGGGTTTAGTTGAGCAGTTCTTC.

This chain connects TRBV7-2 to TRBJ1-1; the D gene is possibly TRBD1 (5 bases). This CDR3 contains 16 residues. V was pared by 0 bases and J by 7 bases, with 18 bases between. CDR1 is SGHTA, CDR2 FQGNSA, per germline. The CDR3 reads CASSLAPPGGNVEAFF. The CDR3 DNA reads TGTGCCAGCAGCTTAGCCCCCCCCGGGGGGAATGTTGAAGCTTTCTTT.

The chain joins TRBV5-1 to TRBJ2-1, with 9 bases identical to TRBD2. Losses at the gene ends were 0 bases for V and 3 bases for J; bases not matched to a gene: 4. This CDR3 is 16 amino acids long. Per germline, CDR1 SGHRS and CDR2 YFSETQ. The CDR3 nucleotides read TGCGCCAGCAGCTTGGCCGCACTAGCGGGCTACAATGAGCAGTTCTTC. This codes for CASSLAALAGYNEQFF.

This chain links TRBV4-1 with TRBJ1-2; TRBD1 might be the D (5 bases). Germline assignment: CDR1 MGHRA and CDR2 YSYEKL. Trimming stripped 2 bases from V and 1 base from J, with 14 bases between. This CDR3 has 16 residues. The CDR3 sequence: CASSQLQGILNYGYTF. CDR3 nucleotides: TGCGCCAGCAGCCAATTGCAGGGAATCCTTAACTATGGCTACACCTTC.

The chain uses TRBV10-3 and TRBJ2-2, with 7 bases fitting TRBD2. The CDR3 is 16 residues long. V trimming: 5 bases; J trimming: 7 bases; junction bases outside the gene matches: 13. Germline loops: CDR1 ENHRY, CDR2 SYGVKD. CDR3 amino acids: CAISPLLAGVIGELFF. DNA for the CDR3: TGTGCCATCAGTCCCCTCCTTGCGGGAGTAATCGGGGAGCTGTTTTTT.

The gene calls are TRBV4-1 and TRBJ2-5; TRBD1 agrees at 7 bases. V trimming: 0 bases; J trimming: 2 bases; junction bases outside the gene matches: 3. In germline, CDR1 is MGHRA, CDR2 YSYEKL. The CDR3 sequence is 15 residues long. The CDR3 region has the DNA TGCGCCAGCAGCCAAGAGGGGACAGTTCAAGAGACCCAGTACTTC. Protein: CASSQEGTVQETQYF.

Concerning this clone itself: The junction departs from germline at one end; a sequencing error may be responsible. This chain connects TRBV7-9 to TRBJ1-1, with a possible D match to TRBD1 (5 bases). This CDR3 comprises 15 residues. Germline values: CDR1 SEHNR, CDR2 FQNEAQ (reference sequence). The CDR3 loop reads CSSMGRGESRSEAFF. The CDR3 coding sequence is TGTTCCAGCATGGGGCGGGGTGAAAGTCGGTCTGAAGCTTTCTTT.